Presented here are 10 T cell receptor beta chains from one specimen sequenced in a study of identical twins. TCRdb itself ran the 5' RACE reads through MiXCR, one entry per CDR3 protein. This table holds 450,000 or so distinct CDR3 sequences, over 11% found once. The same data also went into a second study, on yellow fever vaccine responses in identical twins.

Material: CD4+ T cells sorted from blood. The receptors stem from a young woman in good health.

This chain links TRBV3-1 with TRBJ2-6; D ambiguous. CDR1 and CDR2 from the germline V gene are LGHDT and YNNKEL (reference sequence). V lost 4 bases to trimming and J lost 1 base, with 11 bases between them. The CDR3 runs to 16 residues. The DNA for the CDR3 is TGTGCCAGCAGCCTACGCCCTGGGTCTGGGGCCAACGTCCTGACTTTC. Translating it yields CASSLRPGSGANVLTF.

The CDR3 DNA reads TGTGCCAGCAGTCCGCTGGGGTCTCCCCTCCACTTT. Translated, it gives CASSPLGSPLHF. The rearrangement joins TRBV28 to TRBJ1-6; no reliable D call. The CDR3 is made up of 12 amino acids. The germline V and J ends were trimmed by 5 bases and 13 bases, with 12 bases remaining between them. Germline-derived CDR1 and CDR2 are MDHEN and SYDVKM. The entire variable domain, with the rest obtained from reference TRBV28 and TRBJ1-6, is as follows: DVKVTQSSRYLVKRTGEKVFLECVQDMDHENMFWYRQDPGLGLRLIYFSYDVKMKEKGDIPEGYSVSREKKERFSLILESASTNQTSMYLCASSPLGSPLHFGNGTRLTVT.

This clonotype has just a few counts. This sequence joins TRBV28 and TRBJ2-7; possibly TRBD1 for D (5 bases). V lost 5 bases to trimming and J lost 6 bases, with 14 bases between them. Germline values: CDR1 MDHEN, CDR2 SYDVKM. The length of the CDR3 is 13 residues. The CDR3 is CASSIRRVSEQYF. The CDR3 DNA sequence: TGTGCCAGCAGTATACGCAGGGTGTCCGAGCAGTACTTC.

With respect to this clonotype: Germline and junction disagree at one end, which may indicate a read error. CDR3 protein: CCARDSGEVRQDTQYF. DNA for the CDR3: TGCTGTGCTAGAGATTCGGGGGAGGTCCGCCAAGATACGCAGTATTTT. The rearrangement links TRBV20-1 to TRBJ2-3; TRBD2 might be the D (6 bases). CDR3 length equals 16 residues. Per the germline V gene, CDR1 is DFQATT and CDR2 is SNEGSKA (reference sequence).

This chain joins TRBV7-9 and TRBJ1-1; TRBD1 might be the D (5 bases). The CDR3 is made up of 17 amino acids. V dropped 5 bases and J dropped 4 bases, with 23 bases sitting between them. Germline values: CDR1 SEHNR, CDR2 FQNEAQ (reference sequence). CDR3 nucleotide sequence: TGTGCCAGCAGCCCCCCCCCGACAGAGATCGTGTCCACTGAAGCTTTCTTT. Translating gives CASSPPPTEIVSTEAFF.

There are many counts of this clonotype. The genes are TRBV12-3 or TRBV12-4 and TRBJ2-3; D is perhaps TRBD2 (7 bases). The V end was cut by 3 bases, the J end by 4 bases, with 17 bases between. The CDR3 is 16 residues long. CDR3 in amino acids: CASSFPGGPGADTQYF. As DNA, the CDR3 is TGTGCCAGCAGTTTCCCCGGGGGGCCGGGGGCAGATACGCAGTATTTT.

This clonotype came up a few times. This chain uses TRBV7-9 with TRBJ2-1; no clear D gene. The CDR3 covers 17 residues. Between the trimmed V and J ends, which lost 9 bases and 0 bases, there was a span of 21 bases. CDR1 SEHNR and CDR2 FQNEAQ come from the germline V gene (reference sequence). The CDR3 protein is CASIRASQTSSYNEQFF. CDR3 sequence (DNA): TGTGCCAGTATAAGGGCTAGTCAAACGAGCTCCTACAATGAGCAGTTCTTC.

The V call is TRBV7-9, the J call TRBJ1-1; D is ambiguous. V gave up 0 bases and J gave up 4 bases, with 6 bases separating them. The CDR3 contains 13 residues. Germline V gives CDR1 SEHNR, CDR2 FQNEAQ (reference sequence). CDR3 DNA: TGTGCCAGCAGCTTAGCGATCCGCACTGAAGCTTTCTTT. This gives the protein CASSLAIRTEAFF. Looking up the rest from reference TRBV7-9 and TRBJ1-1 gives the full variable domain: DTGVSQNPRHKITKRGQNVTFRCDPISEHNRLYWYRQTLGQGPEFLTYFQNEAQLEKSRLLSDRFSAERPKGSFSTLEIQRTEQGDSAMYLCASSLAIRTEAFFGQGTRLTVV.

This clonotype was counted a few times. The gene calls are TRBV19 and TRBJ2-1; D is undetermined. Germline V gene sequence: CDR1 LNHDA, CDR2 SQIVND (reference sequence). Trimming stripped 5 bases from V and 5 bases from J, with 10 bases between. The CDR3 consists of 13 residues. The CDR3 sequence: CASSEWGNNEQFF. CDR3 in DNA: TGTGCCAGTAGTGAATGGGGAAACAATGAGCAGTTCTTC.

The rearrangement links TRBV24-1 to TRBJ2-1; possible D gene TRBD2, 5 bases. The CDR3 is 14 residues long. Trimming removed 2 bases from V and 9 bases from J, with 13 bases in between. CDR1 and CDR2 from the germline V gene are KGHDR and SFDVKD. The CDR3 DNA is TGTGCCACCAGTGATTGGCCCCGGGATAGTGAGCAGTTCTTC. It encodes CATSDWPRDSEQFF.